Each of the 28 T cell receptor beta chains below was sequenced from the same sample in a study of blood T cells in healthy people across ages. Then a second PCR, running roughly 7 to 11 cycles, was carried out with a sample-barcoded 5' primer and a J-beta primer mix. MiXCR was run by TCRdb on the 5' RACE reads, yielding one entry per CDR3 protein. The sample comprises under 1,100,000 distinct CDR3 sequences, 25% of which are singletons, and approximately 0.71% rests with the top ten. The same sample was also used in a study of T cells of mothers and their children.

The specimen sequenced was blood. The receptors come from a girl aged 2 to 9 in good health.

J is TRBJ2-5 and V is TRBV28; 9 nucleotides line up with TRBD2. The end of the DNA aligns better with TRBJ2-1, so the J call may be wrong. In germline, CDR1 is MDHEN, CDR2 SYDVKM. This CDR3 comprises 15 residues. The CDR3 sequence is CASNPSGTSINEQFF. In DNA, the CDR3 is TGTGCCAGCAATCCGAGCGGGACTAGCATCAATGAGCAGTTCTTC.

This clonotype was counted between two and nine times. This chain's CDR3 is CATSDATPNEQFF. The CDR3 DNA is TGTGCCACCAGTGATGCTACCCCGAATGAGCAGTTCTTC. The V gene is TRBV24-1, the J gene TRBJ2-5; D is ambiguous. The J call could be wrong; TRBJ2-1 is a better fit for the DNA end. The CDR3 runs 13 residues. Germline V gene sequence: CDR1 KGHDR, CDR2 SFDVKD.

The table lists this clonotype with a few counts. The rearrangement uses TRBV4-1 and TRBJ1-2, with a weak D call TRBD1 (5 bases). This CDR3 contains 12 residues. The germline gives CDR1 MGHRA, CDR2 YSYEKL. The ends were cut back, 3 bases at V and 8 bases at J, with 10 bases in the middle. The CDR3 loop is CASSHGGLGYTF. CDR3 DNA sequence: TGCGCCAGCAGCCACGGGGGGTTGGGCTACACCTTC.

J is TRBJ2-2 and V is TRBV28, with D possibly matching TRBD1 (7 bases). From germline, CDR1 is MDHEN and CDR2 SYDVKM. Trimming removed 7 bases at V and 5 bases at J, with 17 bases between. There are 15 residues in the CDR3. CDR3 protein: CASIEGGRGTGELFF. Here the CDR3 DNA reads TGTGCCAGCATCGAGGGAGGCAGGGGGACCGGGGAGCTGTTTTTT.

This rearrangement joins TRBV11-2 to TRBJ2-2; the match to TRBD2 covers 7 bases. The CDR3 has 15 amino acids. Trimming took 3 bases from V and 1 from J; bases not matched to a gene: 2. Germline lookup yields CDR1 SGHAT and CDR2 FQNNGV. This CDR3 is CASSFAGENTGELFF. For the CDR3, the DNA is TGTGCCAGCAGCTTCGCGGGAGAGAACACCGGGGAGCTGTTTTTT.

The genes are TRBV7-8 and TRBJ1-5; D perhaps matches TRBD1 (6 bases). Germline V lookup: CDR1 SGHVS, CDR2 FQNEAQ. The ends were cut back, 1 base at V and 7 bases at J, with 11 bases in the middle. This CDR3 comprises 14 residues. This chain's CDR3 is CASSLGDKGQPQHF. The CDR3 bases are TGTGCCAGCAGCTTAGGGGACAAGGGCCAGCCCCAGCATTTT.

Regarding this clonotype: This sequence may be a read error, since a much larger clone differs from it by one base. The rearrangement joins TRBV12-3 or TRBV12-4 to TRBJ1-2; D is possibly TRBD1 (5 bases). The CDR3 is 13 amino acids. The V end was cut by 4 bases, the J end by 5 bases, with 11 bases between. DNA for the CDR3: TGTGCCAGCAGTTCCGGGACGGAATATGGCTACACCTTC. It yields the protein CASSSGTEYGYTF.

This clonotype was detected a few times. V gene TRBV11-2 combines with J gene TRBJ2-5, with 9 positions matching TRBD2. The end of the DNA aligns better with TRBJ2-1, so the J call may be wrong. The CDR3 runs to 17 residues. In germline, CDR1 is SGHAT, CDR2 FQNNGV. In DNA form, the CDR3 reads TGTGCCAGCAGCTTAGAGGGGGGTAGCGGGAGTGTAAATGAGCAGTTCTTC. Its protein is CASSLEGGSGSVNEQFF.

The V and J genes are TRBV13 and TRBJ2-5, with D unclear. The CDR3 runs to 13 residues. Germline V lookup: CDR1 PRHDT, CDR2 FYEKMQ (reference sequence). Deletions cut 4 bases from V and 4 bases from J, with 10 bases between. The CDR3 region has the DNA TGTGCCAGCAGCTCGCGGACGGTAGAGACCCAGTACTTC. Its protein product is CASSSRTVETQYF.

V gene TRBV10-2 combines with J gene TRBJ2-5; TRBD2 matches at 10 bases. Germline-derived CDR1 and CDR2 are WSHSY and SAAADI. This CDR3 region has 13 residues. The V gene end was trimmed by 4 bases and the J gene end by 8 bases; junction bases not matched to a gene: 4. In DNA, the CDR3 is TGCGCCAGCAGTGGCCTAGCGGGAGTCACCCAGTACTTC. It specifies CASSGLAGVTQYF.

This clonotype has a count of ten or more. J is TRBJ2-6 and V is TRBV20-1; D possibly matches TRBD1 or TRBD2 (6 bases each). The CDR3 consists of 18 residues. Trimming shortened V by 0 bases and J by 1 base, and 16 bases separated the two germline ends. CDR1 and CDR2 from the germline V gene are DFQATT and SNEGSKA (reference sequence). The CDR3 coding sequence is TGCAGTGCTAGAGATCATTGGGGGGCGGGTTCTGGGGCCAACGTCCTGACTTTC. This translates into CSARDHWGAGSGANVLTF.

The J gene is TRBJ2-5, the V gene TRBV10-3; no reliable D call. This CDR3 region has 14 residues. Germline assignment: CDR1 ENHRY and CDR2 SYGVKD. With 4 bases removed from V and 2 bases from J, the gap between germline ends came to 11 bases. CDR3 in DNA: TGTGCCATCAGTGCGAGACCGGATCAAGAGACCCAGTACTTC. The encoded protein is CAISARPDQETQYF.

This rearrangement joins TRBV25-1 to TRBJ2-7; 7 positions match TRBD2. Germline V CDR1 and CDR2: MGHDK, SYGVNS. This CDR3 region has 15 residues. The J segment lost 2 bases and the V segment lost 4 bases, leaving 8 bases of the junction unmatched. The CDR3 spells CASSGREGLTYEQYF. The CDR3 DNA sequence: TGTGCCAGCAGTGGAAGGGAGGGCCTAACCTACGAGCAGTACTTC.

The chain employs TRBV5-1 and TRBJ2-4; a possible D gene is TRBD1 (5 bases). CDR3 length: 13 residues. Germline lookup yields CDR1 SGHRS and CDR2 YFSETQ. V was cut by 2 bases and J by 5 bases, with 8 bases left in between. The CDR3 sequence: CASSFRDENIQYF. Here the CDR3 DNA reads TGCGCCAGCAGCTTCAGGGATGAAAACATTCAGTACTTC.

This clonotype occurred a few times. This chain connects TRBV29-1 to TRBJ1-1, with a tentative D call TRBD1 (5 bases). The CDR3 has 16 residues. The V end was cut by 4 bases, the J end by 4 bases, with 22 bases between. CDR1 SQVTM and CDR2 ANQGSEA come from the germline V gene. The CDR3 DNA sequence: TGCAGCGTTGTGAGGGGCCCAAGGACAAGGAGCACTGAAGCTTTCTTT. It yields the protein CSVVRGPRTRSTEAFF.

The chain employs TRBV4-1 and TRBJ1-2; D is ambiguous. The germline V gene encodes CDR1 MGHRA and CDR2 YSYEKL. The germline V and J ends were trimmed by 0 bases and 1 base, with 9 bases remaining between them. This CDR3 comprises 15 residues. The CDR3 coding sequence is TGCGCCAGCAGCCAAGATAACATGGATAACTATGGCTACACCTTC. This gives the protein CASSQDNMDNYGYTF.

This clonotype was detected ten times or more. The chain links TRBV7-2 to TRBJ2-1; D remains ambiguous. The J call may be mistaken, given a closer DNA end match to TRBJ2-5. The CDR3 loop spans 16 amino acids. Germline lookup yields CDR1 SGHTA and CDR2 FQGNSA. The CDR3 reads CASSLDLRSGQETQYF. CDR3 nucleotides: TGTGCCAGCAGCTTAGACCTACGTAGTGGGCAGGAGACCCAGTACTTC.

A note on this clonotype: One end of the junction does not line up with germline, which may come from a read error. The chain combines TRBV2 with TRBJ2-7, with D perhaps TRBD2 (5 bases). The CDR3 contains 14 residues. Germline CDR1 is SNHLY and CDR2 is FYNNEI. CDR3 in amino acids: CASREGRRSYEQYF. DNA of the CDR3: TGTGCCAGCAGGGAAGGACGGAGGTCCTACGAGCAGTACTTC.

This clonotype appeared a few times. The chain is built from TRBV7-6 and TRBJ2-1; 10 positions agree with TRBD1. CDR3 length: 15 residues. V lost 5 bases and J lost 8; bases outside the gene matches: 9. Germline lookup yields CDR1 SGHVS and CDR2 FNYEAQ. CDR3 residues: CASSRGTGVIHEQFF. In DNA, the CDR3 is TGTGCCAGCAGCCGGGGGACAGGGGTAATCCATGAGCAGTTCTTC.

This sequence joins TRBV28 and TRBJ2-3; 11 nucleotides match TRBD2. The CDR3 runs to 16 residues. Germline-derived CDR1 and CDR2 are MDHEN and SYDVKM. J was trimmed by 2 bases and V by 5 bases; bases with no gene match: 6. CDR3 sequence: CASSTGLAGFTDTQYF. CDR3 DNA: TGTGCCAGCAGTACCGGACTAGCGGGTTTCACAGATACGCAGTATTTT.

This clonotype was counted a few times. CDR3 sequence reads: CASSLRGGFNEQFF. Here the CDR3 DNA reads TGTGCCAGCAGCCTGCGGGGGGGCTTTAATGAGCAGTTCTTC. The chain employs TRBV4-2 and TRBJ2-1; 9 bases agree with TRBD2. CDR1 LGHNA and CDR2 YNFKEQ come from the germline V gene. The V gene end was trimmed by 4 bases and the J gene end by 7 bases; junction bases not matched to a gene: 5. The CDR3 extends over 14 amino acids.

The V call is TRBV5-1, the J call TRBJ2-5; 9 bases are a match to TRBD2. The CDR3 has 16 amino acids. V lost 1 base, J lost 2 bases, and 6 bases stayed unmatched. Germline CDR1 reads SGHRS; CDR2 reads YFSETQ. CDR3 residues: CASSLMSSGAQETQYF. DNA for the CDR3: TGCGCCAGCAGCTTGATGTCTAGCGGGGCGCAAGAGACCCAGTACTTC. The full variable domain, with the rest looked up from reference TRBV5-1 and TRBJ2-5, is KAGVTQTPRYLIKTRGQQVTLSCSPISGHRSVSWYQQTPGQGLQFLFEYFSETQRNKGNFPGRFSGRQFSNSRSEMNVSTLELGDSALYLCASSLMSSGAQETQYFGPGTRLLVL.

This CDR3 is CASSLPGQGASYEQYF. CDR3 bases: TGTGCCAGCAGTTTACCGGGACAGGGGGCTAGCTACGAGCAGTACTTC. This chain connects TRBV27 to TRBJ2-7, with TRBD1 identical over 12 bases. Looked up from germline, CDR1 is MNHEY and CDR2 is SMNVEV (reference sequence). This CDR3 has 16 amino acids. V shed 2 bases and J 3 bases; nucleotides not matched to a gene: 5.

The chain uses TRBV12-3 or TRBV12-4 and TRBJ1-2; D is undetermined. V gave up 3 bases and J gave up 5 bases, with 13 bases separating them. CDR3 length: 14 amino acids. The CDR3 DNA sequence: TGTGCCAGCAGTTTGTCGGGTCTTGTATATGGCTACACCTTC. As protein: CASSLSGLVYGYTF.

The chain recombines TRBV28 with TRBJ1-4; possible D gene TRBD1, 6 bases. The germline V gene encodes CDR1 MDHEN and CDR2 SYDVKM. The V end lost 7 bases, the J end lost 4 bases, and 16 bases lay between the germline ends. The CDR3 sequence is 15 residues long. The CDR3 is CASTVGDTYNEKLFF. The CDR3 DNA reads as TGTGCCAGCACCGTAGGGGACACATATAATGAAAAACTGTTTTTT.

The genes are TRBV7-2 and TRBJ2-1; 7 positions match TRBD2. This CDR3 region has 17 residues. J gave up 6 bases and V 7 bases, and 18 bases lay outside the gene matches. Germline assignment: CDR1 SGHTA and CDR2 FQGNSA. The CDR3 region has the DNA TGTGCCAGCACCCTCAAGGTTACCAGCGGGAAAATCAATGAGCAGTTCTTC. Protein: CASTLKVTSGKINEQFF.

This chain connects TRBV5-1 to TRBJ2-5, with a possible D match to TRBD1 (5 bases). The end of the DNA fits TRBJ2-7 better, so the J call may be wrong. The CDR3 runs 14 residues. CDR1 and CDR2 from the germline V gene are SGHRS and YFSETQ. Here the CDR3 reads CASSRKDTLYEQYF. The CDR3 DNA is TGCGCCAGCAGCCGTAAGGACACCCTATACGAGCAGTACTTC.

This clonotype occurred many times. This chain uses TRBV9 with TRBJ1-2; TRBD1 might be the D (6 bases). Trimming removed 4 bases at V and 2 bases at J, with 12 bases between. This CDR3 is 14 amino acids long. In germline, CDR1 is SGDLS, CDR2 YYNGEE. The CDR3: CASSRGGGNYGYTF. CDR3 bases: TGTGCCAGCAGCCGAGGGGGAGGGAACTATGGCTACACCTTC.